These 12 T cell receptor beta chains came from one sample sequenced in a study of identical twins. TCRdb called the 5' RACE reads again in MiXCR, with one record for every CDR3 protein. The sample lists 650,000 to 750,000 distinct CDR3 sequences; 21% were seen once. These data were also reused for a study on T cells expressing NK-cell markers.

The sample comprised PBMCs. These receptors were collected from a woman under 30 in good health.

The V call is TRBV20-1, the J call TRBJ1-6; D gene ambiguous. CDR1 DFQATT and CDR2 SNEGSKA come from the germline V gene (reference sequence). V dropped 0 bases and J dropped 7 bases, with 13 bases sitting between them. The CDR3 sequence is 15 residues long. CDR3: CSARDLQAGNSPLHF. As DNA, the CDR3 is TGCAGTGCTAGAGATCTGCAGGCGGGGAATTCACCCCTCCACTTT.

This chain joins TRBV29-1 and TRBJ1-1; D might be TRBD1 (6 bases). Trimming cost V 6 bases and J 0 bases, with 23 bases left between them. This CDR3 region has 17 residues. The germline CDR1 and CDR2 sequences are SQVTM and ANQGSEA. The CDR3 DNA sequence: TGCAGCGTCCCGCGGGGGGCGTCCCACATCATGAACACTGAAGCTTTCTTT. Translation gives CSVPRGASHIMNTEAFF.

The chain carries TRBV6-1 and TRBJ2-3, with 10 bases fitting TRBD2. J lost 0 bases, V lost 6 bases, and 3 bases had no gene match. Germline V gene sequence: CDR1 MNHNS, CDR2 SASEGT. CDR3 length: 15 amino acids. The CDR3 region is CASSQAGGSTDTQYF. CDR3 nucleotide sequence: TGTGCCAGCAGCCAAGCGGGAGGGAGCACAGATACGCAGTATTTT.

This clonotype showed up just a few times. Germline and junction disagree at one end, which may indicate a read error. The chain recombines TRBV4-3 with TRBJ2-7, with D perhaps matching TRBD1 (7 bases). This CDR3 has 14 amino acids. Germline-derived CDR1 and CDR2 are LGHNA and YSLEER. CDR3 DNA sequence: TGCGCCAGCAGCCAAGACTCCAGGGGGGATATATCGGACTTC. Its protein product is CASSQDSRGDISDF.

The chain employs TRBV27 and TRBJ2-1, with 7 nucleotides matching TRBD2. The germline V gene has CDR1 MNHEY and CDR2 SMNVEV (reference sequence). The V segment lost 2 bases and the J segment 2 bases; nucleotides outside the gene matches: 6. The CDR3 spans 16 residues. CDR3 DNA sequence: TGTGCCAGCAGTTTAAATTTGGGGGGGGCCTACAATGAGCAGTTCTTC. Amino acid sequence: CASSLNLGGAYNEQFF.

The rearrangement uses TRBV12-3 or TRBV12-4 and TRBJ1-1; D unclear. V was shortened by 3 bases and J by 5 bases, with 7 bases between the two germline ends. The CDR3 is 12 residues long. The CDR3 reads CASSFFGTEAFF. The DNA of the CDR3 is TGTGCCAGCAGTTTCTTTGGGACTGAAGCTTTCTTT.

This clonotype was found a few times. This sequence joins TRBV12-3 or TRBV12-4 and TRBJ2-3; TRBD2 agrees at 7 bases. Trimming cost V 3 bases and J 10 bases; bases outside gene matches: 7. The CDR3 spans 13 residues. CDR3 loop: CASSFERGLAQYF. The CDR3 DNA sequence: TGTGCCAGCAGTTTTGAGCGCGGACTAGCGCAGTATTTT.

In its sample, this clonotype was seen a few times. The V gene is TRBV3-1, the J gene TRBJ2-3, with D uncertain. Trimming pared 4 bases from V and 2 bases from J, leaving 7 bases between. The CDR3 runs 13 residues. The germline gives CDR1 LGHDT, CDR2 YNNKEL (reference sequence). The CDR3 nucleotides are TGTGCCAGCAGCCGCATCAACACAGATACGCAGTATTTT. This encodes CASSRINTDTQYF.

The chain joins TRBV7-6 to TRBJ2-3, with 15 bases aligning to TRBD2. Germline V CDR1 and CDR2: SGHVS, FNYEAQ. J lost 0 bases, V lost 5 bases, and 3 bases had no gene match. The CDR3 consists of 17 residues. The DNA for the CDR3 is TGTGCCAGCAGCCGGACTAGCGGGGGGGGAAGCACAGATACGCAGTATTTT. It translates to CASSRTSGGGSTDTQYF.

CDR3 loop: CASSPQGTPFRNEQFF. In DNA, the CDR3 is TGTGCCAGCAGTCCCCAAGGGACTCCCTTTCGCAATGAGCAGTTCTTC. V usage is TRBV11-2 and J usage is TRBJ2-1; tentatively, D is TRBD2 (6 bases). The CDR3 extends over 16 amino acids. V shed 6 bases and J shed 6 bases, with 21 bases lying between them. The germline gives CDR1 SGHAT, CDR2 FQNNGV.

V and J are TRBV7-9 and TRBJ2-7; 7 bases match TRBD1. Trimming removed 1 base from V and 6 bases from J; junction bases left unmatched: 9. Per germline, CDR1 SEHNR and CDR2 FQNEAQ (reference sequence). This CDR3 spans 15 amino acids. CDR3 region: CASSLGQGLGFEQYF. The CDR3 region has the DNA TGTGCCAGCAGCTTAGGACAGGGTTTAGGCTTCGAGCAGTACTTC.

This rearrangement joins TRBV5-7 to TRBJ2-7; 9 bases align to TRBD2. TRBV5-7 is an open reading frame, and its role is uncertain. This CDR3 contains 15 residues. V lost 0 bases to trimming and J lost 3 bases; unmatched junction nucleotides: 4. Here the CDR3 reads CASSLASSGDYEQYF. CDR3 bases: TGTGCCAGCAGCTTGGCGTCTAGCGGGGACTACGAGCAGTACTTC.